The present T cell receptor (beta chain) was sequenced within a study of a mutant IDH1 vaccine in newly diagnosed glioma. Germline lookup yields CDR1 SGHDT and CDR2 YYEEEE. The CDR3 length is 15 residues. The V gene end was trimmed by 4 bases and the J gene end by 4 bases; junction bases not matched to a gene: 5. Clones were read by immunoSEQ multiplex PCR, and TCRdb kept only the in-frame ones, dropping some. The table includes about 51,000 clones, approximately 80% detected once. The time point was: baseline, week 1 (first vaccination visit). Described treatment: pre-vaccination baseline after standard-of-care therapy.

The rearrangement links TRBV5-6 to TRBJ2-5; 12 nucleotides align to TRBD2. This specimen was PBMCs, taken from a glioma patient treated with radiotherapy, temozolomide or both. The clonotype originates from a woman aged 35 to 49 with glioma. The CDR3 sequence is CASSGMTSGGETQYF. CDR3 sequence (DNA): TGTGCCAGCAGCGGAATGACTAGCGGGGGAGAGACCCAGTACTTC.